Listed below are T cell receptor beta chains from one sample, sequenced in a study of PD-1 blockade in mismatch repair-deficient tumors. Generated by immunoSEQ multiplex PCR, the TCRdb table keeps only in-frame clones and is missing some. The data contain about 34,000 clones, about 85% of them singletons. Specimen: PBMCs, collected approximately 6 weeks after starting pembrolizumab. Receptors were obtained from an adult with mismatch repair-deficient cancer. CDR3s include the opening cysteine and the closing phenylalanine or tryptophan. A D gene is named only where the DNA matches it firmly. Not all rows give a size; the values are once, few, many and, for expanded clones, a class.

j_call d_call v_call clone_size cdr3_aa cdr3_nt
TRBJ2-2 TRBD1 TRBV5-1 . CASSRDRANTGELFF TGCGCCAGCAGCCGCGACAGGGCGAACACCGGGGAGCTGTTTTTT
TRBJ2-7 . TRBV7-9 . CASKGAKDEQYF TGTGCCAGCAAAGGGGCTAAGGACGAGCAGTACTTC
TRBJ1-2 TRBD1 TRBV2 few CASKGDRGSRGYTF TGTGCCAGCAAAGGGGACAGGGGGTCGAGAGGCTACACCTTC
TRBJ2-1 TRBD2 TRBV29-1 . CSVEDPLAGDLQFF TGCAGCGTTGAAGACCCCCTAGCGGGAGATCTGCAGTTCTTC
TRBJ2-7 TRBD1 TRBV7-2 . CASSLGTGVYEQYF TGTGCCAGCAGCTTGGGGACAGGGGTCTACGAGCAGTACTTC
TRBJ2-1 TRBD2 TRBV27 . CASGQAGVYNEQFF TGTGCCAGCGGACAAGCGGGAGTGTACAATGAGCAGTTCTTC
TRBJ1-4 TRBD1 TRBV23-1 . CASSQSLRTGGNKEGKKKLFF TGCGCCAGCAGTCAATCCCTTAGGACAGGGGGAAACAAAGAAGGTAAAAAAAAACTGTTTTTT
TRBJ2-5 TRBD2 TRBV28 . CASSPIAGLQETQYF TGTGCCAGCAGTCCCATAGCGGGACTGCAAGAGACCCAGTACTTC
TRBJ2-3 TRBD1 TRBV18 . CASSPGRTGDGDTQYF TGTGCCAGCTCACCGGGGAGGACAGGGGATGGAGATACGCAGTATTTT
TRBJ2-7 . TRBV6-1 . CASSVVEQAIYEQYF TGTGCCAGCAGTGTGGTGGAACAGGCGATCTACGAGCAGTACTTC
TRBJ2-7 TRBD1 TRBV18 . CASSGDRGFYEQYF TGTGCCAGCTCAGGGGACAGGGGGTTCTACGAGCAGTACTTC
TRBJ1-2 TRBD1 TRBV30 . CAWSVFGGQGASGYTF TGTGCCTGGAGTGTATTCGGGGGACAGGGTGCGAGCGGCTACACCTTC
TRBJ2-5 TRBD2 TRBV5-4 . CASSPASGSGETQYF TGTGCCAGCAGTCCTGCCAGCGGGAGTGGGGAGACCCAGTACTTC
TRBJ2-3 TRBD2 TRBV27 . CASSPWTSAYTQYF TGTGCCAGCAGCCCTTGGACTAGCGCTTATACGCAGTATTTT
TRBJ1-2 TRBD1 TRBV6-6 once CASRSGQGVYGYTF TGTGCCAGCAGGTCAGGACAGGGCGTCTATGGCTACACCTTC
TRBJ2-5 TRBD1 TRBV9 . CASSTTGAPQETQYF TGTGCCAGCAGCACTACAGGGGCGCCCCAAGAGACCCAGTACTTC
TRBJ2-3 TRBD2 TRBV28 . CASSGLAGQTDTQYF TGTGCCAGCAGTGGACTAGCGGGACAAACAGATACGCAGTATTTT
TRBJ1-2 . TRBV28 . CASSSRAGERYGYTF TGTGCCAGCAGTTCCCGGGCCGGGGAAAGATATGGCTACACCTTC
TRBJ1-4 . TRBV9 . CASSPREYNEKLFF TGTGCCAGCAGCCCACGGGAATATAATGAAAAACTGTTTTTT
TRBJ1-5 . TRBV10-3 . CATQIRGNQPQHF TGTGCCACCCAAATTCGGGGGAATCAGCCCCAGCATTTT
TRBJ2-7 TRBD1 TRBV10-2 . CASALTGKGVGEQYF TGCGCCAGCGCCCTGACAGGGAAGGGTGTGGGCGAGCAGTACTTC
TRBJ2-7 . TRBV30 few CAWRGTKDTYEQYF TGTGCCTGGAGGGGGACAAAGGACACCTACGAGCAGTACTTC
TRBJ2-7 TRBD1 TRBV15 . CATRRVGQGAGEQYF TGTGCCACCAGGAGAGTTGGGCAGGGGGCGGGCGAGCAGTACTTC
TRBJ2-2 TRBD1 TRBV23-1 . CASSQSAPDRGQVGELFF TGCGCCAGCAGTCAATCGGCCCCCGACAGGGGGCAGGTCGGGGAGCTGTTTTTT
TRBJ1-5 TRBD1 TRBV7-6 . CASSSTTGGQPQHF TGTGCCAGCAGCTCGACGACAGGGGGACAGCCCCAGCATTTT
TRBJ1-3 . TRBV6-1 . CASLIASFSGNTIYF TGTGCCAGCCTTATAGCAAGTTTCTCTGGAAACACCATATATTTT
TRBJ2-1 TRBD2 TRBV5-1 . CASSLLLALGSSSYNEQFF TGCGCCAGCAGCTTGCTACTAGCGCTCGGATCCAGCTCCTACAATGAGCAGTTCTTC
TRBJ1-1 . TRBV5-1 few CASSLTGQMYTEAFF TGCGCCAGCAGCTTGACAGGACAAATGTACACTGAAGCTTTCTTT
TRBJ2-7 TRBD2 TRBV5-1 . CASSPVGSGNYEQYF TGCGCCAGCAGCCCCGTGGGTAGCGGGAACTACGAGCAGTACTTC
TRBJ2-3 TRBD1 TRBV6-5 . CASSDRGPTDTQYF TGTGCCAGCAGTGACAGGGGCCCCACAGATACGCAGTATTTT
TRBJ2-2 TRBD2 TRBV6-5 . CATHWANGGAGELFF TGTGCCACACATTGGGCGAACGGGGGGGCCGGGGAGCTGTTTTTT
TRBJ2-1 . TRBV7-2 . CASSLVSLSEQFF TGTGCCAGCAGCTTAGTGAGCCTGAGTGAGCAGTTCTTC
TRBJ2-4 . TRBV10-1 . CASSPKPRQDLAKNIQYF TGCGCCAGCAGTCCCAAACCCCGACAGGACCTAGCCAAAAACATTCAGTACTTC
TRBJ2-7 TRBD1 TRBV5-4 . CASSPGQGTAYEQYF TGTGCCAGCAGCCCAGGACAGGGAACCGCCTACGAGCAGTACTTC
TRBJ1-5 TRBD1 TRBV15 . CATSRYQQGKSGNQPQHF TGTGCCACCAGCAGATATCAACAGGGGAAGAGTGGCAATCAGCCCCAGCATTTT
TRBJ1-1 . TRBV27 . CASSLSVANFDTEAFF TGTGCCAGCAGCCTTAGTGTCGCAAATTTCGACACTGAAGCTTTCTTT
TRBJ2-5 TRBD2 TRBV7-3 once CASSLAGVGETQYF TGTGCCAGCAGCTTAGCGGGAGTAGGGGAGACCCAGTACTTC
TRBJ1-3 . TRBV9 . CASSAHGGRSGNTIYF TGTGCCAGCAGCGCTCACGGAGGACGCTCTGGAAACACCATATATTTT
TRBJ2-7 . TRBV27 . CASSFGPRYEQYF TGTGCCAGCAGTTTCGGCCCCAGGTACGAGCAGTACTTC
TRBJ2-1 TRBD2 TRBV5-1 . CASSLLAEYNEQFF TGCGCCAGCAGCTTGCTAGCGGAGTACAATGAGCAGTTCTTC
TRBJ2-3 . TRBV14 . CASSLALGTQYF TGTGCCAGCAGTTTAGCGTTGGGTACGCAGTATTTT
TRBJ2-7 TRBD1 TRBV6-1 few CASTPTGGYEQYF TGTGCCAGCACCCCAACAGGGGGCTACGAGCAGTACTTC